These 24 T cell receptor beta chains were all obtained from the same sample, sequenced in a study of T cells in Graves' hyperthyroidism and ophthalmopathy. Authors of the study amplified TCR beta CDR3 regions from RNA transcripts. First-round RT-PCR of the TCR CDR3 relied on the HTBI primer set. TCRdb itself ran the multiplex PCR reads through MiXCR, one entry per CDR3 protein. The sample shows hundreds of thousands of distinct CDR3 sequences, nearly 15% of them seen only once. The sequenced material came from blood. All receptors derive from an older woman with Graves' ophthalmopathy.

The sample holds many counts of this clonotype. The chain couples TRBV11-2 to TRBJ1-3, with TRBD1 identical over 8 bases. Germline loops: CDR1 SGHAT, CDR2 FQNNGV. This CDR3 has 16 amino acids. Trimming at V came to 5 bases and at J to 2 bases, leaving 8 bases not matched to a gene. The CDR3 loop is CASSPRGQVAGNTIYF. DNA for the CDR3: TGTGCCAGCAGCCCCCGGGGACAGGTGGCTGGAAACACCATATATTTT.

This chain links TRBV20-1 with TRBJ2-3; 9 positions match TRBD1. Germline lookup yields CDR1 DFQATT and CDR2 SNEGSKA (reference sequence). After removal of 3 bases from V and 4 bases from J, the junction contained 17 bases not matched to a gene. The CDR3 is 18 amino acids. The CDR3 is CSASLVIGDRVYADTQYF. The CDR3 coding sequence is TGCAGTGCTAGTCTGGTTATCGGGGACAGGGTTTACGCAGATACGCAGTATTTT.

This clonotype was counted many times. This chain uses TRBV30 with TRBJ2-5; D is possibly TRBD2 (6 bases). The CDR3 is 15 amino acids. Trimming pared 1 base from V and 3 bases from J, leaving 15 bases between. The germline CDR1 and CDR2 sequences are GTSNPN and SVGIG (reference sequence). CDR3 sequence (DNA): TGTGCCTGGAGTGCCTCGACTAGGCCCGAAGAGACCCAGTACTTC. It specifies CAWSASTRPEETQYF.

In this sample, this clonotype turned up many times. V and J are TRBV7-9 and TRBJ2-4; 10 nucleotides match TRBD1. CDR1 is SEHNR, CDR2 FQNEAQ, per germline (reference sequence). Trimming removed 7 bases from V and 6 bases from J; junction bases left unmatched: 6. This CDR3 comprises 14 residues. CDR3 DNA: TGTGCCAGCACCCGGGACAGGGGTCCAAACATTCAGTACTTC. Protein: CASTRDRGPNIQYF.

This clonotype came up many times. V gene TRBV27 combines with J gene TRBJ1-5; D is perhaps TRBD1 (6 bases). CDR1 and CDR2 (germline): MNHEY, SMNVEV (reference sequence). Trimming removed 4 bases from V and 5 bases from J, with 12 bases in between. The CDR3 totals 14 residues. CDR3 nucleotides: TGTGCCAGCAGTTGGTTGGGGGCGGATCAGCCCCAGCATTTT. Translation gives CASSWLGADQPQHF.

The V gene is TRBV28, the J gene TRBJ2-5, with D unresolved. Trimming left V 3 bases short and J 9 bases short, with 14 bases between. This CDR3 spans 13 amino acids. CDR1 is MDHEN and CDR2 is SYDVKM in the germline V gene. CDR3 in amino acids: CASSFQASRAQYF. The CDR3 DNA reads TGTGCCAGCAGTTTTCAGGCCTCCCGGGCCCAGTACTTC.

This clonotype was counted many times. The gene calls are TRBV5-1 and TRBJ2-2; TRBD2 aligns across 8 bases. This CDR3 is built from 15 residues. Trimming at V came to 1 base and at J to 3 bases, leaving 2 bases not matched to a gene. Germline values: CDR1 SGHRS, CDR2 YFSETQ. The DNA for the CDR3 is TGCGCCAGCAGCTTGACTAGCGGCTACACCGGGGAGCTGTTTTTT. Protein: CASSLTSGYTGELFF.

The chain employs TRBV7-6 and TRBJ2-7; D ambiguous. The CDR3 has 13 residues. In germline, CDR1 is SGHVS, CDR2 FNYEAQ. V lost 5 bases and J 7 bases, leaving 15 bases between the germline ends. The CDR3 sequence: CASSPRTVGEQYF. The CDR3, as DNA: TGTGCCAGCAGCCCCCGGACGGTGGGGGAGCAGTACTTC. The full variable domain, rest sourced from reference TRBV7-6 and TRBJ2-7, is GAGVSQSPRYKVTKRGQDVALRCDPISGHVSLYWYRQALGQGPEFLTYFNYEAQQDKSGLPNDRFSAERPEGSISTLTIQRTEQRDSAMYRCASSPRTVGEQYFGPGTRLTVT.

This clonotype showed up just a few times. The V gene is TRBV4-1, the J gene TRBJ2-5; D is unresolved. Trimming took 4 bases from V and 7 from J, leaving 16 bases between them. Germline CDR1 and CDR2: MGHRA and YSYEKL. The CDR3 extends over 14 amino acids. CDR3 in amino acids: CASSPMGESGTQYF. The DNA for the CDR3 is TGCGCCAGCAGCCCCATGGGTGAGTCTGGGACCCAGTACTTC.

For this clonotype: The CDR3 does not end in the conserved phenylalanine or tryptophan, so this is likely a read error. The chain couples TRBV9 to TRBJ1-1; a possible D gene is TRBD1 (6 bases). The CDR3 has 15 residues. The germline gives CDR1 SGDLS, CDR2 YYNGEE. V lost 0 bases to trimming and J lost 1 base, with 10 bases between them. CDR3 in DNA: TGTGCCAGCAGCGTAGGGGGGCAGGAGAACACTGAAGCTTTCCTT. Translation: CASSVGGQENTEAFL.

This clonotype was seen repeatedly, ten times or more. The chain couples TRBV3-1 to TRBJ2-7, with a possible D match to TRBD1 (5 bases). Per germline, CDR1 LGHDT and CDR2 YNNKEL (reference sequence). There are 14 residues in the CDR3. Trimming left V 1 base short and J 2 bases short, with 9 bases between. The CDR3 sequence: CASSQAATAYEQYF. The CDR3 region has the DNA TGTGCCAGCAGCCAAGCTGCGACAGCCTACGAGCAGTACTTC.

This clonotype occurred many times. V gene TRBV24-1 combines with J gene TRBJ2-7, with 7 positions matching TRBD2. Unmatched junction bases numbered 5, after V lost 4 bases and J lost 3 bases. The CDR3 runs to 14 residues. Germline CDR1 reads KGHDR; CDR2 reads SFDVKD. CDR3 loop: CATSESGTYYEQYF. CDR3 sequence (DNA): TGTGCCACCAGTGAGAGCGGGACCTACTACGAGCAGTACTTC.

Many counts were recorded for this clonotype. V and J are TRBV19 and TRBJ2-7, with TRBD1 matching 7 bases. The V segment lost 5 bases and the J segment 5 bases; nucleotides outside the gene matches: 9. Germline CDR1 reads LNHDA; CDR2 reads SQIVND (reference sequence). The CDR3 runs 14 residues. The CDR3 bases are TGTGCCAGTAGTTCTCGGGACAGTGACGACGAGCAGTACTTC. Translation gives CASSSRDSDDEQYF. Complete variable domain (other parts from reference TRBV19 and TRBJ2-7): DGGITQSPKYLFRKEGQNVTLSCEQNLNHDAMYWYRQDPGQGLRLIYYSQIVNDFQKGDIAEGYSVSREKKESFPLTVTSAQKNPTAFYLCASSSRDSDDEQYFGPGTRLTVT.

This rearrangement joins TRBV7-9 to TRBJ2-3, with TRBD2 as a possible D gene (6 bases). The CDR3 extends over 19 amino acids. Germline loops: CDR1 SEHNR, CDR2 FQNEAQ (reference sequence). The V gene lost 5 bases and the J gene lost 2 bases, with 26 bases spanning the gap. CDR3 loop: CASSPRESRVSGPTDTQYF. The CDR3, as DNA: TGTGCCAGCAGCCCACGGGAGTCTCGGGTCTCAGGCCCCACAGATACGCAGTATTTT.

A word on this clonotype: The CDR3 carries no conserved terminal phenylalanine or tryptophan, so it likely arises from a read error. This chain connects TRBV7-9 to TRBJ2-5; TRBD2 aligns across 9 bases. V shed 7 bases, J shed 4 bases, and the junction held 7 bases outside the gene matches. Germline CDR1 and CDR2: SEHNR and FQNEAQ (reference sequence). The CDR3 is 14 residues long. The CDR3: CASNLSGRGETQYL. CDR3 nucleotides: TGTGCCAGCAACCTTAGCGGGAGAGGAGAGACCCAGTACCTC.

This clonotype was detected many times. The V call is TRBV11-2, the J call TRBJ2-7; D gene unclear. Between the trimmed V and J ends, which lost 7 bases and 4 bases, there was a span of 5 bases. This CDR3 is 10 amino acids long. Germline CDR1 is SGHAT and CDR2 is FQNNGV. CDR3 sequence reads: CASIPYEQYF. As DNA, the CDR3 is TGTGCCAGCATCCCGTACGAGCAGTACTTC.

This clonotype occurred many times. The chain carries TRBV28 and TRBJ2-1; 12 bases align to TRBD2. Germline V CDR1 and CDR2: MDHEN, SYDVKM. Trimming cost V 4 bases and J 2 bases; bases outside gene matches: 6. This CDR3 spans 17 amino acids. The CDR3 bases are TGTGCCAGCAGTTCACGAGGGACTAGCGGGCCCTACAATGAGCAGTTCTTC. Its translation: CASSSRGTSGPYNEQFF.

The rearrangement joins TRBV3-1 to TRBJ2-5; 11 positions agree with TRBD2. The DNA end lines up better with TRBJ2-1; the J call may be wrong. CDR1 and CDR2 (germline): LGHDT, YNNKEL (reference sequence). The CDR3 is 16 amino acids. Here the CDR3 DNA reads TGTGCCAGCAGCCAAGATAGTAGCGGGAGGGCCCAGACCCAGTTCTTC. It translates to CASSQDSSGRAQTQFF.

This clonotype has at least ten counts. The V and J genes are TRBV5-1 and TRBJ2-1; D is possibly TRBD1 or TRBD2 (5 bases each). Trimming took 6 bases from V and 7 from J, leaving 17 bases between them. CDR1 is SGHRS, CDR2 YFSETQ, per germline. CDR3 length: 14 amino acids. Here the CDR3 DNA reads TGCGCCAGCAAGCCAGGGACCCCGCAAAATGAGCAGTTCTTC. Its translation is CASKPGTPQNEQFF.

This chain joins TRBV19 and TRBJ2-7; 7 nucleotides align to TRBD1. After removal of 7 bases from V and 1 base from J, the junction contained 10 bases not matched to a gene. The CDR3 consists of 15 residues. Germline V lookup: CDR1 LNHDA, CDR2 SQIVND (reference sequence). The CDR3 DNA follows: TGTGCCAGTACCCCGGGACAGCACCCTTCCTACGAGCAGTACTTC. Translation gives CASTPGQHPSYEQYF.

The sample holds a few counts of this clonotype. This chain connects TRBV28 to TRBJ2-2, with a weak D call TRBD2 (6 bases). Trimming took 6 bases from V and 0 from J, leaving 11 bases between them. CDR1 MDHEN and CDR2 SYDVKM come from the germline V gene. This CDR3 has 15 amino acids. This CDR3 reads CASRWDWTNTGELFF. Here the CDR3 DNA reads TGTGCCAGCAGATGGGACTGGACGAACACCGGGGAGCTGTTTTTT.

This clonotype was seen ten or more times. CDR3 sequence reads: CASSYPSHRGGSDGQPQHF. CDR3 DNA sequence: TGTGCCAGCAGTTACCCCTCCCACAGGGGGGGTTCGGACGGTCAGCCCCAGCATTTT. The chain links TRBV6-2 or TRBV6-3 to TRBJ1-5; 8 nucleotides align to TRBD1. This CDR3 spans 19 amino acids. Germline V gene sequence: CDR1 MNHEY, CDR2 SVGEGT. Losses at the gene ends were 2 bases for V and 6 bases for J; bases not matched to a gene: 18.

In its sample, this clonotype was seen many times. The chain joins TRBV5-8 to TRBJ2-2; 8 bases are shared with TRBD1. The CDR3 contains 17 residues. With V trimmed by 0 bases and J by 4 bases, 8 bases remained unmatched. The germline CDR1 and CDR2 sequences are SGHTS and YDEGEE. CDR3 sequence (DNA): TGTGCCAGCAGCTTGGCCCCAGGACAGGGAGGCACCGGGGAGCTGTTTTTT. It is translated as CASSLAPGQGGTGELFF.

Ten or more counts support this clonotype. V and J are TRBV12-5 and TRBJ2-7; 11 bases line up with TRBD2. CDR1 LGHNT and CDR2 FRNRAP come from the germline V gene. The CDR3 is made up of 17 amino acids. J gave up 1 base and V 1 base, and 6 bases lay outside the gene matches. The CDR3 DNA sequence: TGTGCTAGTGGTTTGGCCCCACTAGCGGGAGTGTCCTACGAGCAGTACTTC. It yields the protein CASGLAPLAGVSYEQYF.